This T cell receptor (beta chain) was identified in a study of lymphopenia after photon versus proton radiotherapy. The CDR3 runs to 16 residues. V dropped 4 bases and J dropped 0 bases, with 11 bases sitting between them. Germline lookup yields CDR1 SGHDT and CDR2 YYEEEE. Repertoires were generated with immunoSEQ multiplex PCR, while TCRdb's copy carries only in-frame clones and drops some. The repertoire has tens of thousands of clones, roughly 83% of them found once; the top ten carry approximately 2%. V is TRBV5-6 and J is TRBJ2-6; D is unclear. The sequence came from a man aged 55 to 70 with pancreatic cancer. The sequences come from peripheral blood, collected from a patient treated with proton-based radiotherapy. For the CDR3, the DNA is TGTGCCAGCAGCATAAACTCTTTCTCTGGGGCCAACGTCCTGACTTTC. This translates into CASSINSFSGANVLTF.